The 7 T cell receptor beta chains below all came from one sample that was sequenced in a study of shared clonotypes between healthy human individuals (dated by TCRdb to the early 2020s). Libraries came from the immunoSEQ multiplex PCR assay. The table comes from immuneACCESS by way of TCRdb, which keeps in-frame sequences with V and J called. Part of the clones is missing from these tables; in studies checked, under half for an unresolved V gene and the rest for unknown reasons. Recorded for this sample are around 1.4 million clones; 98% of them occurred a single time. The leading ten clones occupy about 0.35% of the sample. Sequenced sample: naive CD4+ T cells sorted from blood. The cell subset or site label, as the study defines it: CD45RA+ positively selected. The source is a man in his thirties or forties in good health.

J is TRBJ2-7 and V is TRBV7-2; 10 bases line up with TRBD2. The trim removed 2 bases at V and 3 bases at J, leaving 4 bases unmatched. The length of the CDR3 is 15 residues. Germline CDR1 and CDR2: SGHTA and FQGNSA. The DNA of the CDR3 is TGTGCCAGCAGCTTACTTTGGACTAGCGGCTACGAGCAGTACTTC. Its translation: CASSLLWTSGYEQYF.

The chain carries TRBV7-8 and TRBJ2-7; 9 bases are a match to TRBD2. The V gene's germline CDR1 is SGHVS and CDR2 FQNEAQ. V lost 5 bases, J lost 6 bases, and 14 bases stayed unmatched. The CDR3 spans 16 residues. CDR3 DNA: TGTGCCAGCAGCGGAGGGGGGGCTAGCGGGACCGGCGAGCAGTACTTC. Residues: CASSGGGASGTGEQYF. The full variable domain, its missing parts supplied by reference TRBV7-8 and TRBJ2-7, is GAGVSQSPRYKVAKRGQDVALRCDPISGHVSLFWYQQALGQGPEFLTYFQNEAQLDKSGLPSDRFFAERPEGSVSTLKIQRTQQEDSAVYLCASSGGGASGTGEQYFGPGTRLTVT.

This chain uses TRBV2 with TRBJ1-2; TRBD1 aligns across 12 bases. Germline CDR1 SNHLY, CDR2 FYNNEI. The CDR3 spans 15 residues. V lost 6 bases and J lost 5; bases outside the gene matches: 7. CDR3: CASRYRDRGQYGYTF. The CDR3 coding sequence is TGTGCCAGCAGGTACCGGGACAGGGGGCAGTATGGCTACACCTTC.

As concerns this clone: Other DNA sequences of this sample code for an identical CDR3. The CDR3 bases are TGTGCCAGCTCACCTAGGGGGAGTAATGAAAAACTGTTTTTT. This sequence encodes CASSPRGSNEKLFF. The V and J genes are TRBV18 and TRBJ1-4; the D gene is possibly TRBD1 (6 bases). This CDR3 region has 14 residues. From germline, CDR1 is KGHSH and CDR2 LQKENI. The V end lost 3 bases, the J end lost 4 bases, and 9 bases lay between the germline ends.

This clone is a singleton in its sample. J is TRBJ1-1 and V is TRBV10-2, with TRBD1 matching over 7 bases. This CDR3 spans 14 amino acids. The germline CDR1 and CDR2 sequences are WSHSY and SAAADI. Germline trimming cut 5 bases from V and 5 bases from J; bases unmatched to any gene: 8. CDR3 sequence reads: CASSSVTGSTEAFF. CDR3 coding DNA: TGCGCCAGCAGTTCGGTGACAGGGAGTACTGAAGCTTTCTTT.

The V gene is TRBV15, the J gene TRBJ2-2; TRBD1 aligns across 9 bases. CDR3 length: 19 residues. Germline assignment: CDR1 LNHNV and CDR2 YYDKDF (reference sequence). V gave up 6 bases and J gave up 2 bases; unmatched junction bases: 16. CDR3 sequence: CATRMGTGTPRDNTGELFF. CDR3 nucleotides: TGTGCCACCAGGATGGGGACAGGGACCCCTCGCGATAACACCGGGGAGCTGTTTTTT.

The J gene is TRBJ1-2, the V gene TRBV28; 8 nucleotides agree with TRBD1. Losses at the gene ends were 7 bases for V and 2 bases for J; bases not matched to a gene: 6. The CDR3 is made up of 14 amino acids. The germline gives CDR1 MDHEN, CDR2 SYDVKM. CDR3 coding DNA: TGTGCCAGCATCCGGACAGGGAGGAACTATGGCTACACCTTC. Translation gives CASIRTGRNYGYTF.